The clone carrying this T cell receptor (beta chain) turned up a few times. The target antigen is unknown. They built TCR cDNA with 5'RACE template switching, a step that put in a universal primer site and UMIs. Using its own MiXCR run on the 5' RACE reads, TCRdb lists one record per CDR3 protein. The data show approximately 450,000 distinct CDR3 sequences, over 15% seen once. The sample is drawn from a study of T cells after yellow fever vaccination. Whole-study results and caveats: There was a possibility that FACS-sorted repertoires contained abundant clonotypes contaminating from the bulk population.

CDR1 is DFQATT and CDR2 is SNEGSKA in the germline V gene (reference sequence). The CDR3 has 14 residues. The V end lost 3 bases, the J end lost 4 bases, and 12 bases lay between the germline ends. The source of this sequence is a young man who received the YFV17D yellow fever vaccine. Sequenced material: PBMCs, taken before the yellow fever booster vaccination. The rearrangement joins TRBV20-1 to TRBJ2-2; D not certain. The chain's CDR3 is CSARNQRGTGELFF. In DNA, the CDR3 is TGCAGTGCTAGGAACCAGCGTGGCACCGGGGAGCTGTTTTTT.